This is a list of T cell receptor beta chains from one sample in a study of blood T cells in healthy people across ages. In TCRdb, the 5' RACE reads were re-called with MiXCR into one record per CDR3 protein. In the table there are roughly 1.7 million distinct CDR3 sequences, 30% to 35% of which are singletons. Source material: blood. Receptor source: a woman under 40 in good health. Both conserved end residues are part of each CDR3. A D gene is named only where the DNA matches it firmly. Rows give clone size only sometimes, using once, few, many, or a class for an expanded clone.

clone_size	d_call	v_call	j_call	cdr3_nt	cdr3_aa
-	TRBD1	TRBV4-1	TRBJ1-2	TGCGCCAGCAGCCCGCAGGGGGCTTACTATGGCTACACCTTC	CASSPQGAYYGYTF
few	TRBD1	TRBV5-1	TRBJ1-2	TGCGCCAGCAGCTTCGGACAGGGGAAGGGCTACACCTTC	CASSFGQGKGYTF
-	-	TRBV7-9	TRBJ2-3	TGTGCCAGCAGCTTGCCCGCGGGAGATACGCAGTATTTT	CASSLPAGDTQYF
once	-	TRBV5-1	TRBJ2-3	TGCGCCAGCAAAAAAAACTGGAAGTCGGGCCCGGTCGCAGATACGCAGTATTTT	CASKKNWKSGPVADTQYF
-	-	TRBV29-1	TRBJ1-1	TGCAGCGTTTATGGACAGAACACTGAAGCTTTCTTT	CSVYGQNTEAFF
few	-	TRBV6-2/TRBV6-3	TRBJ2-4	TGTGCCAGCAGTTCCCGTGGATTGAGGGTAAACATTCAGTACTTC	CASSSRGLRVNIQYF
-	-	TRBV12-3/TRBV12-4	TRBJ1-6	TGTGCCAGCAGGCCGAATTGGGGTCGAAGCTCCTATAATTCACCCCTCCACTTT	CASRPNWGRSSYNSPLHF
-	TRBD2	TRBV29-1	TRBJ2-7	TGCAGCGTTACCGGAGGGACTAGCGGCTACGAGCAGTACTTC	CSVTGGTSGYEQYF
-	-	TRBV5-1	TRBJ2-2	TGCGCCAGCAGCTTCGGGACATCCGGCGGGGAGCTGTTTTTT	CASSFGTSGGELFF
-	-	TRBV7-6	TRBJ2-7	TGTGCCAGCAGCCTGGCCCCTCGCCACGAGCAGTACTTC	CASSLAPRHEQYF